This TCR beta chain was identified during a study of cytomegalovirus exposure and HLA in healthy donors (dated by TCRdb to about 2017). Broadly, across the study: According to an earlier analysis of a few hundred of the donors, about 179 million T cells yielded roughly 110 million unique TCR beta sequences and 276 Gb of sequence data. Roughly 300 gigabases of sequencing data and approximately 93 million unique TCR sequences were included in an early release covering 550 to 650 HLA-typed donors. Of the 300 to 450 genotyped donors, about 80% fell in the genetic ancestry cluster associated with self-reported Caucasian donors. The study was designed to test whether signatures of past pathogen exposure could be identified by cataloging public T cell receptors. The T cell repertoires of several hundred subjects were profiled by immunosequencing and related to cytomegalovirus serostatus. Along with the roughly 670-subject first cohort, a separate validation cohort of over a hundred different subjects was used. To predict cytomegalovirus infection status, the study combined high-throughput TCR immunosequencing, statistical association of individual TCRs with disease status, and machine learning. To study patterns of TCR occurrence, a later analysis re-analyzed previously published TCR beta repertoires from 650 to 750 donors and added high-resolution HLA genotyping. Rather than using new phenotypic data, the later analysis identified candidate immune exposures from TCR beta sequences and from how often those sequences occurred across donors. To decide whether each TCR beta V gene segment behaved as functional or pseudogenic, an earlier analysis of approximately 600 of the donors relied on high-throughput TCR beta sequencing. Donor age, sex, ethnicity and CMV serostatus were compiled together with the repertoire data. In a later genetic analysis, genome-wide SNP genotypes for 398 of the 666 donors were used, and that subset was treated as a discovery cohort. All discovery cohort repertoires had been generated using a single sequencing platform. HLA typing covered class I and class II loci at four-digit resolution. The number of donors typed differed by locus, with roughly 629-640 for A, B, C, DRB1 and DQB1, approximately 500 for DQA1, about 610 for DPA1, and some 450 for DPB1. Because of strong linkage in the cohort, 4 to 6 DR-DQ haplotypes were treated as single units for association and clustering. On average, around 200,000 unique TCR beta nucleotide sequences were sequenced per donor among a few hundred genotyped donors of the cohort, with roughly 20% of those sequences being non-productive.

This clone has just a few counts. Its antigen target is currently unknown. No base quality information exists; no much larger clone differs at one position. The germline V gene yields SNHLY for CDR1 and FYNNEI for CDR2. Spanning cysteine to phenylalanine, the CDR3 consists of 16 amino acids. Left in the record is the CDR3 DNA by itself, 48 bases read in frame from the first base. Here V drops 7 bases and J drops 0 bases, and the junction holds 9 bases not matched to any gene. The method was the immunoSEQ multiplex PCR assay. The multiplex PCR relied on a mix of 60 forward primers for TCR Vbeta segments and 13 reverse primers for TCR Jbeta segments. The CDR3 region of rearranged TCR beta genes was amplified from genomic DNA by a multiplex PCR assay. The amplified TCR beta libraries were sequenced on the Illumina HiSeq System as 87-base-pair reads. Turning to the authors' computational methods: Across the 666 repertoires, a later analysis counted 75 million to 90 million unique TCR beta chains, approximately 12 million of which were shared by at least two donors. Raw reads were error-corrected and collapsed into unique sequences by a nearest-neighbor algorithm in which closely related sequences were merged to remove PCR and sequencing errors. To assign V, D and J gene segments, CDR3 sequences were aligned to IMGT reference sequences. For a sequence to be retained, a match of at least six nucleotides was required to both a V gene segment and a J gene segment. Rearrangements were called productive when the CDR3 lacked stop codons and stayed in frame with V and J; all others were non-productive. Following IMGT convention, CDR3 was defined as the stretch from the second conserved V-encoded cysteine to the conserved J-encoded phenylalanine. Sequences without an unambiguous match to a single V gene segment were excluded from the earlier analysis of 587 of the donors. In an earlier analysis of 500 to 750 of the donors, V segments were called functional above 56.7% productive rearrangements and were called segregating when the between-donor standard deviation exceeded 5%. A statistical classification framework was built to diagnose cytomegalovirus status from the catalog of TCR beta chain sequences. A later analysis assigned V and J genes by comparing TCR nucleotide sequences with IMGT/GENE-DB human TR gene sequences. The TCRdist pipeline was used in a later analysis to assign CDR3 sequences and most-parsimonious VDJ recombination scenarios. In a later analysis, every TCR beta chain was defined by the combination of its CDR3 amino acid sequence and its V-gene family, and reads without a unique V-gene family were dropped. To address suspected cross-contamination and a sequencing artifact, a later analysis removed 550 to 750 highly shared, low-generation-probability nucleotide sequences. In a later analysis, a clonal expansion index was calculated for each public chain from normalized within-repertoire ranks of inferred template counts. A later analysis computed generation probabilities with a VDJ recombination model fitted to out-of-frame rearrangements, and checked the results against IGoR. In a later analysis, hypergeometric tests were used to score TCR-TCR, TCR-HLA and TCR-CMV co-occurrence, with a repertoire-size bias correction applied to TCR pairs. A later analysis estimated false discovery rates by permuting HLA or CMV assignments 20 times. In a later analysis, co-occurring TCRs were grouped using DBSCAN, with TCRdist sequence similarity added in when clustering inside HLA-allele-positive subsets. For co-occurrence clustering, repertoires with fewer than 30,000 or more than 120,000 public chains were excluded, along with 5 or 6 repertoires with anomalous nucleotide sharing. Held by TCRdb, this immuneACCESS table contains in-frame sequences only and omits some clones. Under half of the omission traces to an unresolved V gene where checked; the cause of the rest is unknown. V and J calls and clone size are as listed in that table; D and trimming were resolved from the DNA. The sample profile shows 210,000 or so clones; 80% to 90% of them were found once. Around 1% of the sample is in the top ten clones.

In total, over 600 healthy bone marrow donors made up the cohort. All cohort members were sampled while nominally healthy, although unrecorded immune exposures were likely present. The donor was CMV seronegative and belonged to the group of 352 seronegative cohort members. A peripheral blood sample was provided by each donor, and peripheral blood mononuclear cells were used for TCR beta sequencing. The Qiagen DNeasy Blood Extraction Kit was used to extract genomic DNA from the blood cell samples. Results and caveats for the whole study, not just this receptor: Because the 87-base-pair reads could not distinguish some IMGT-functional V segments, including TRBV6-2 and TRBV6-3, those segments were excluded. Cytomegalovirus status was reported to be diagnosed by the classifier with high specificity and sensitivity in both the original and validation cohorts. A group of highly shared sequence variants was considered likely to be a technical artifact of the sequencing pipeline. At a false discovery rate of 0.05, a later analysis linked about 16,000 TCR beta sequences to specific HLA alleles. In an earlier analysis of about 600 of the donors, most TCR beta V segments appeared in productive rearrangements about 87% or about 30% of the time, broadly matching IMGT annotations. In vitro tests confirmed that a few of the cytomegalovirus-associated TCR beta chains recognize cytomegalovirus antigens. Because some donors lacked HLA typing at each locus, the association tests relied only on the typed subset. In a later analysis, several top co-occurrence clusters were reported to appear linked to parvovirus B19, influenza, CMV and Epstein-Barr virus. Only TCR beta chains were sequenced in this cohort, and the absence of alpha or paired-chain data limited detectable features. According to the authors, the approach could potentially be generalized to other disease states and immunological phenotypes. A later analysis found that most CMV-associated TCR beta chains appeared HLA-restricted, with HLA associations seemingly driven largely by CMV exposure. Correlated functional status among segregating V segments might reflect linkage disequilibrium, but an unknown experimental factor could not be ruled out. A further reported finding was that TCR beta sequences accurately predicted the HLA-A and HLA-B alleles for most subjects in the first cohort. Most TCR sequences were observed very rarely across donors, whereas some public TCRs were present in many individuals. CMV serostatus was the only immune exposure information available for the cohort. An association between a missense DCLRE1C variant and V-gene and J-gene trimming of TCR beta chains was found in a later genetic analysis and replicated in an independent cohort. A later analysis found that HLA-associated TCR beta chains were more clonally expanded and had lower generation probabilities than equally common non-associated chains. In the study, about 150 TCR beta chains were listed as associated with cytomegalovirus. Strong co-occurrence of HLA alleles, especially DR and DQ, made assigning TCR associations to individual alleles difficult. The presence/absence analyses assumed that sequencing depth was roughly uniform across donors, and that assumption may not be true. In a later genetic analysis, fewer N-insertions in productive TCRs were reported among donors in an Asian-associated ancestry cluster than the roughly 700-donor mean. A later analysis found that TCR association rates varied across HLA loci, with DRB1 alleles showing the most associated TCRs and HLA-C alleles the fewest. Because counts were too low, seventeen rarely observed V segments, including chromosome 9 orphons, were left out of the earlier analysis of 500 to 650 of the donors.

This TCR was sampled from a woman between 18 and 29 years old in good health and CMV-seronegative. The chain uses TRBV2 and TRBJ1-3, and TRBD1 matches 7 of the central bases. The sequencing sample was made of PBMCs. In nucleotide form, the sequence is TGTGCCAGCAACCAACAGGGGCCTCGCTCTGGAAACACCATATATTTT. This is translated as CASNQQGPRSGNTIYF. The full variable domain, with segments outside the CDR3 supplied by the reference TRBV2 and TRBJ1-3 proteins, appears as EPEVTQTPSHQVTQMGQEVILRCVPISNHLYFYWYRQILGQKVEFLVSFYNNEISEKSEIFDDQFSVERPDGSNFTLKIRSTKLEDSAMYFCASNQQGPRSGNTIYFGEGSWLTVV.